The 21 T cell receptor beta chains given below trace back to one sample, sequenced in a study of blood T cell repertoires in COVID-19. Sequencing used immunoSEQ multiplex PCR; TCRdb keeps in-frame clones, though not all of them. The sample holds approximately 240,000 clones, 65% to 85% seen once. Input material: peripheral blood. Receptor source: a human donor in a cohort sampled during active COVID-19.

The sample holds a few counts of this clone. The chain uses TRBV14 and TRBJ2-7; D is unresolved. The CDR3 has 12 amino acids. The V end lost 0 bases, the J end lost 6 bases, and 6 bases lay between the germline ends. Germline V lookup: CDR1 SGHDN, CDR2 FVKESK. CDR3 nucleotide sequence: TGTGCCAGCAGCCAAGAGTCGCGCGAGCAGTACTTC. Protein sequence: CASSQESREQYF.

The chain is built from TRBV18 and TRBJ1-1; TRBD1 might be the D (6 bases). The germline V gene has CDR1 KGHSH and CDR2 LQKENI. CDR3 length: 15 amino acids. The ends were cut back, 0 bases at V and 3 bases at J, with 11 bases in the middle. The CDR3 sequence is CASSPPIQGDTEAFF. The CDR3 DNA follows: TGTGCCAGCTCACCACCTATACAGGGAGACACTGAAGCTTTCTTT.

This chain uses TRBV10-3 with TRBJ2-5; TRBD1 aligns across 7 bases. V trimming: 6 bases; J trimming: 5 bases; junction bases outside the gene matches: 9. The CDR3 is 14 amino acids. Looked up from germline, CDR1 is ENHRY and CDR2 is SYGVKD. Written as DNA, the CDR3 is TGTGCCATCAGCCCGACAGGGCCGGGGGAGACCCAGTACTTC. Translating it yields CAISPTGPGETQYF.

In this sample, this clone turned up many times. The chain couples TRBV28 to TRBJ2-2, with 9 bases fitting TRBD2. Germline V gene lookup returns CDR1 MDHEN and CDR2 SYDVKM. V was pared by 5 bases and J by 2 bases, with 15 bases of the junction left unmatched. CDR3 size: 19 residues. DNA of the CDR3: TGTGCCAGCAGTCCCGCGGGGGTAGCGGGGGCCTTTAACACCGGGGAGCTGTTTTTT. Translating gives CASSPAGVAGAFNTGELFF.

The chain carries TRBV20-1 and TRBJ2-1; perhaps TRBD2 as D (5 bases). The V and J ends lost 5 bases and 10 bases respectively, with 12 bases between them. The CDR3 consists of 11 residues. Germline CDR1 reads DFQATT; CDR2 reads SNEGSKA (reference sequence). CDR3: CSAYLSAEQFF. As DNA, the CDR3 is TGCAGTGCTTACCTTAGCGCGGAGCAGTTCTTC.

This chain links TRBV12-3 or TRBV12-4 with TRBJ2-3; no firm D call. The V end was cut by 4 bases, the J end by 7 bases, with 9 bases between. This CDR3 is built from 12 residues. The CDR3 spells CASSSPSYTQYF. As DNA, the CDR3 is TGTGCCAGCAGTTCTCCCTCCTATACGCAGTATTTT.

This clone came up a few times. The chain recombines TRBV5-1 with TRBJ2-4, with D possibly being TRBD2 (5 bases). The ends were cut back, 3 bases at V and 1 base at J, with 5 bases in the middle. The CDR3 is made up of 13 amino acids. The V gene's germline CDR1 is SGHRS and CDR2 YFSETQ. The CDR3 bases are TGCGCCAGCAGCTCGGGGGCCAAAAACATTCAGTACTTC. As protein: CASSSGAKNIQYF.

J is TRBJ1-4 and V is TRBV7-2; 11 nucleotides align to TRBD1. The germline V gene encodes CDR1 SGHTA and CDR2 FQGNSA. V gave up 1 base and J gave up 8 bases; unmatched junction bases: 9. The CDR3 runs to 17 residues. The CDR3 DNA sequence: TGTGCCAGCAGCTTAGGCGGACAGGGGGCGCTACGGGAAAAACTGTTTTTT. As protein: CASSLGGQGALREKLFF.

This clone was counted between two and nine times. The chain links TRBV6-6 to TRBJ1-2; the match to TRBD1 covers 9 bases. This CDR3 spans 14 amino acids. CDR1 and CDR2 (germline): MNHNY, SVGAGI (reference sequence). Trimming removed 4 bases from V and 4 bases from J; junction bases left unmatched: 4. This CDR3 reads CASSSPTGGYGYTF. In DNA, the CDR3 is TGTGCCAGCAGTTCCCCGACAGGGGGCTATGGCTACACCTTC.

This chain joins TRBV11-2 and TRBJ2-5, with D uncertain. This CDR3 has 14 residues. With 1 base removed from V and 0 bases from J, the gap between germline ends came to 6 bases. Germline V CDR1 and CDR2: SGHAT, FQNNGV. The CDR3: CASSLGRDQETQYF. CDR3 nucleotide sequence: TGTGCCAGCAGCTTAGGTCGAGACCAAGAGACCCAGTACTTC.

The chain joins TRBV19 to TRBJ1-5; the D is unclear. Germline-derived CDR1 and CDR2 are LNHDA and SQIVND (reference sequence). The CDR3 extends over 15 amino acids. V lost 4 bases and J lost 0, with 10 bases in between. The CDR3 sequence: CASSRQGYSNQPQHF. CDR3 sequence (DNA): TGTGCCAGTAGTAGACAAGGATATAGCAATCAGCCCCAGCATTTT.

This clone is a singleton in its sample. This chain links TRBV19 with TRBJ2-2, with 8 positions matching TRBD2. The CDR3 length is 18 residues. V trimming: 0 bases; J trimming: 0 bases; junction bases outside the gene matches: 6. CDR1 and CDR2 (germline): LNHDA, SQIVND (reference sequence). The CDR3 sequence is CASSIDPGGAPNTGELFF. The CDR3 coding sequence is TGTGCCAGTAGTATAGACCCGGGGGGGGCTCCGAACACCGGGGAGCTGTTTTTT.

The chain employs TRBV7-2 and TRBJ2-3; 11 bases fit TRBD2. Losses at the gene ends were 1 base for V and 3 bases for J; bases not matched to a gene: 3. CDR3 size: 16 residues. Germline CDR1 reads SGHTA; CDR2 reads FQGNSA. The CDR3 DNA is TGTGCCAGCAGCTTAGAGCCTAGCGGGAGGACAGATACGCAGTATTTT. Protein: CASSLEPSGRTDTQYF.

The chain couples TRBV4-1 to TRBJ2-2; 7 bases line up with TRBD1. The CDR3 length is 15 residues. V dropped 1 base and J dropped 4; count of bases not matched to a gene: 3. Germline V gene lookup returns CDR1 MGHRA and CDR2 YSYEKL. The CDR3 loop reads CASSQADRATGELFF. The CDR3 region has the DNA TGCGCCAGCAGCCAAGCAGACAGGGCCACCGGGGAGCTGTTTTTT.

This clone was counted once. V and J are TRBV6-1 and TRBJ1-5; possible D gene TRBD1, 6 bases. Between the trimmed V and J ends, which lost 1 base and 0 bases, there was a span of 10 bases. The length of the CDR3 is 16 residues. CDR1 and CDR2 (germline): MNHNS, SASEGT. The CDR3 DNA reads TGTGCCAGCAGTGAAGGGGGGACATATAGCAATCAGCCCCAGCATTTT. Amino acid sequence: CASSEGGTYSNQPQHF.

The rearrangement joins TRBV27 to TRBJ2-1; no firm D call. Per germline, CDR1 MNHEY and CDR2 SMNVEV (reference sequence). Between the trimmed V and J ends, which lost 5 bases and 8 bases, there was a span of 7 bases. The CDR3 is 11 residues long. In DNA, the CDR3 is TGTGCCAGCAGTACAGTTTATGAGCAGTTCTTC. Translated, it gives CASSTVYEQFF.

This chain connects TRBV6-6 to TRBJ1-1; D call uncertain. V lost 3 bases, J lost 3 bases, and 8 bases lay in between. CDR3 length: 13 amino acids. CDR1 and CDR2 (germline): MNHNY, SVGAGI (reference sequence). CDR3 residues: CASSYSSDTEAFF. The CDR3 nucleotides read TGTGCCAGCAGTTATAGTTCCGACACTGAAGCTTTCTTT.

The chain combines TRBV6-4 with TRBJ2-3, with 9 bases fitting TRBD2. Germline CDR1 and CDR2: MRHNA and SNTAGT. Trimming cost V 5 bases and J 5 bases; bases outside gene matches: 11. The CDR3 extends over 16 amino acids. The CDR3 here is CASSTLAGGPGDTQYF. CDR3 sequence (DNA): TGTGCCAGCAGTACTCTGGCGGGAGGGCCGGGAGATACGCAGTATTTT.

CDR3 loop: CAISVQGADTGELFF. In nucleotides, the CDR3 is TGTGCCATCAGTGTCCAGGGGGCGGACACCGGGGAGCTGTTTTTT. This sequence joins TRBV10-3 and TRBJ2-2, with 8 bases lining up with TRBD1. Trimming took 4 bases from V and 3 from J; bases not matched to a gene: 4. The CDR3 is 15 residues long. Germline V gene sequence: CDR1 ENHRY, CDR2 SYGVKD.

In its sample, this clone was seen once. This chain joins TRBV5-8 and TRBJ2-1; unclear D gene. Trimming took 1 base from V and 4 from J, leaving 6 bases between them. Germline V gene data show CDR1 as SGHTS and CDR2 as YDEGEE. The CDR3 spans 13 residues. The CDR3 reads CASSLIRYNEQFF. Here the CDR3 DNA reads TGTGCCAGCAGCTTGATCAGATACAATGAGCAGTTCTTC.

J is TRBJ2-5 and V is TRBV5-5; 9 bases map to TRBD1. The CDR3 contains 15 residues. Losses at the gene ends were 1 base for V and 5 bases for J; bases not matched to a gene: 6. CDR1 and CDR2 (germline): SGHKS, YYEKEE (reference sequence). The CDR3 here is CASSLLATGGETQYF. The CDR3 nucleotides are TGTGCCAGCAGCTTGTTAGCGACAGGGGGGGAGACCCAGTACTTC. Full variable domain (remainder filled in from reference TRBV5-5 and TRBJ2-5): DAGVTQSPTHLIKTRGQQVTLRCSPISGHKSVSWYQQVLGQGPQFIFQYYEKEERGRGNFPDRFSARQFPNYSSELNVNALLLGDSALYLCASSLLATGGETQYFGPGTRLLVL.